What follows is one T cell receptor beta chain and its context. This CDR3 has 18 amino acids. Germline V gives CDR1 MNHEY, CDR2 SVGEGT. Trimming removed 0 bases from V and 1 base from J; junction bases left unmatched: 7. The data were produced by immunoSEQ multiplex PCR, yet TCRdb's version contains in-frame clones alone and is incomplete. This table holds 35,000 to 40,000 clones, approximately 80% found once. The data originate from a study of blood T cell repertoires in COVID-19. The sequenced material came from peripheral blood. The rearrangement uses TRBV6-2 or TRBV6-3 and TRBJ2-7; 12 nucleotides match TRBD2. The clonotype comes from a man in his 70s with acute or convalescent COVID-19. The CDR3, as DNA: TGTGCCAGCAGTTACTCTTCGAATCTAGCGGGAGGGTCCTACGAGCAGTACTTC. Its protein is CASSYSSNLAGGSYEQYF.